The 28 T cell receptor beta chains below were found in one sample sequenced in a study of blood T cell repertoires in COVID-19. The assay was immunoSEQ multiplex PCR, and TCRdb's table has in-frame clones only and misses some. The sample carries about 50,000 clones, around 85% recorded once. The sequenced material came from peripheral blood. All receptors come from a woman of 80 years or more with COVID-19, enrolled during active disease.

The V gene is TRBV28, the J gene TRBJ2-7, with 7 bases fitting TRBD2. Looked up from germline, CDR1 is MDHEN and CDR2 is SYDVKM. The V and J ends lost 7 bases and 2 bases, in that order; junction bases with no gene match: 5. The CDR3 consists of 13 residues. The CDR3 loop reads CASNGGGTYEQYF. CDR3 coding DNA: TGTGCCAGCAATGGGGGGGGTACCTACGAGCAGTACTTC.

The chain links TRBV2 to TRBJ2-1; 11 nucleotides align to TRBD2. The CDR3 contains 15 residues. J lost 5 bases, V lost 2 bases, and 2 bases had no gene match. Germline V CDR1 and CDR2: SNHLY, FYNNEI. The CDR3 bases are TGTGCCAGCAGTGAACAGGGACTAGCGGACAATGAGCAGTTCTTC. It translates to CASSEQGLADNEQFF.

The chain carries TRBV5-1 and TRBJ2-2, with a possible D match to TRBD1 (5 bases). The CDR3 runs 13 residues. Germline V CDR1 and CDR2: SGHRS, YFSETQ. Trimming took 5 bases from V and 3 from J, leaving 8 bases between them. CDR3 nucleotide sequence: TGCGCCAGCAGATTACAGGACACCGGGGAGCTGTTTTTT. Protein sequence: CASRLQDTGELFF. Filled out from reference TRBV5-1 and TRBJ2-2, the complete variable domain reads KAGVTQTPRYLIKTRGQQVTLSCSPISGHRSVSWYQQTPGQGLQFLFEYFSETQRNKGNFPGRFSGRQFSNSRSEMNVSTLELGDSALYLCASRLQDTGELFFGEGSRLTVL.

The chain recombines TRBV11-2 with TRBJ2-7; TRBD2 aligns across 8 bases. V shed 5 bases and J 2 bases; nucleotides not matched to a gene: 11. The CDR3 is made up of 16 amino acids. In germline, CDR1 is SGHAT, CDR2 FQNNGV. CDR3 in amino acids: CASSPLTGTSPYEQYF. The CDR3 coding sequence is TGTGCCAGCAGCCCATTAACCGGGACTAGTCCCTACGAGCAGTACTTC.

V gene TRBV29-1 combines with J gene TRBJ2-3; D not certain. Trimming left V 6 bases short and J 1 base short, with 8 bases between. The CDR3 consists of 12 residues. In germline, CDR1 is SQVTM, CDR2 ANQGSEA. As DNA, the CDR3 is TGCAGCGTCGGCGAGGGCACAGATACGCAGTATTTT. Translation gives CSVGEGTDTQYF.

CDR3 protein: CASSPNPGTTGEQFF. The CDR3 DNA reads TGTGCCAGCAGCCCGAACCCAGGGACAACGGGTGAGCAGTTCTTC. V usage is TRBV11-2 and J usage is TRBJ2-1; weak D call: TRBD1 (6 bases). Germline CDR1 is SGHAT and CDR2 is FQNNGV. This CDR3 comprises 15 residues. V lost 5 bases, J lost 9 bases, and 20 bases lay in between.

V is TRBV7-8 and J is TRBJ2-7; D perhaps matches TRBD1 (6 bases). In germline, CDR1 is SGHVS, CDR2 FQNEAQ. The CDR3 totals 14 residues. The V end lost 5 bases, the J end lost 3 bases, and 14 bases lay between the germline ends. The CDR3 DNA reads TGTGCCAGCAGCCTCACCGGACAGCACTACGAGCAGTACTTC. Translated, it gives CASSLTGQHYEQYF.

This clone was recorded once. The chain combines TRBV4-1 with TRBJ2-7; a possible D gene is TRBD2 (6 bases). In germline, CDR1 is MGHRA, CDR2 YSYEKL. This CDR3 is built from 15 residues. The V end was cut by 0 bases, the J end by 4 bases, with 13 bases between. The CDR3 here is CASSQDRGEPYEQYF. CDR3 DNA: TGCGCCAGCAGCCAAGATCGCGGGGAGCCATACGAGCAGTACTTC.

This clone was counted once. The chain joins TRBV9 to TRBJ1-3; 7 bases are shared with TRBD1. Trimming removed 4 bases from V and 3 bases from J; junction bases left unmatched: 4. Germline CDR1 and CDR2: SGDLS and YYNGEE. This CDR3 spans 14 amino acids. The DNA of the CDR3 is TGTGCCAGCAGCCCGACAGGGCTTGGAAACACCATATATTTT. Amino acids: CASSPTGLGNTIYF.

The CDR3 DNA follows: TGTGCCAGCAGCTTGGGGGGCAGGGGGACTTATGGCTACACCTTC. Protein product: CASSLGGRGTYGYTF. The V gene is TRBV7-9, the J gene TRBJ1-2; 7 nucleotides align to TRBD1. The CDR3 spans 15 residues. Trimming removed 3 bases from V and 5 bases from J; junction bases left unmatched: 9. Germline-derived CDR1 and CDR2 are SEHNR and FQNEAQ (reference sequence).

The V gene is TRBV28, the J gene TRBJ1-2, with 9 nucleotides matching TRBD1. The CDR3 totals 14 residues. V shed 4 bases, J shed 4 bases, and the junction held 4 bases outside the gene matches. From germline, CDR1 is MDHEN and CDR2 SYDVKM. The CDR3 spells CASSWGTGIYGYTF. CDR3 DNA sequence: TGTGCCAGCAGTTGGGGGACAGGGATCTATGGCTACACCTTC.

The gene calls are TRBV27 and TRBJ2-3; 9 bases are a match to TRBD2. Germline V gene sequence: CDR1 MNHEY, CDR2 SMNVEV (reference sequence). V trimming: 7 bases; J trimming: 0 bases; junction bases outside the gene matches: 2. CDR3 size: 14 residues. The CDR3 region is CASMLAGSTDTQYF. DNA of the CDR3: TGTGCCAGCATGCTAGCGGGGAGCACAGATACGCAGTATTTT.

The chain is built from TRBV5-1 and TRBJ1-1, with D possibly being TRBD1 (6 bases). The CDR3 length is 14 residues. V lost 4 bases to trimming and J lost 1 base, with 11 bases between them. Looked up from germline, CDR1 is SGHRS and CDR2 is YFSETQ. The CDR3 DNA reads TGCGCCAGCAGCACGGGACACGGGAACACTGAAGCTTTCTTT. It specifies CASSTGHGNTEAFF.

The gene calls are TRBV3-1 (or the pseudogene TRBV3-2) and TRBJ1-1; possibly TRBD1 for D (6 bases). CDR1 and CDR2 (germline): LGHDT, YNNKEL (reference sequence). The CDR3 covers 13 residues. Trimming took 7 bases from V and 4 from J, leaving 13 bases between them. CDR3 coding DNA: TGTGCCAGCATGAGGGGGGGTTTCACTGAAGCTTTCTTT. Translating gives CASMRGGFTEAFF.

The V call is TRBV30, the J call TRBJ2-7; D is perhaps TRBD2 (5 bases). This CDR3 contains 12 residues. Germline lookup yields CDR1 GTSNPN and CDR2 SVGIG (reference sequence). Deletions cut 1 base from V and 8 bases from J, with 12 bases between. CDR3 nucleotides: TGTGCCTGGAGTGGCGGGTCCGGGAAGCAGTACTTC. It translates to CAWSGGSGKQYF.

The chain links TRBV28 to TRBJ2-2, with 7 nucleotides matching TRBD2. V was clipped by 2 bases and J by 5 bases; unmatched bases: 8. This CDR3 is 16 amino acids long. Germline CDR1 and CDR2: MDHEN and SYDVKM. The chain's CDR3 is CASSLGGGFPTGELFF. The CDR3 DNA is TGTGCCAGCAGTTTAGGGGGGGGATTTCCAACCGGGGAGCTGTTTTTT.

The chain uses TRBV10-2 and TRBJ1-5; 8 nucleotides align to TRBD1. J gave up 7 bases and V 3 bases, and 5 bases lay outside the gene matches. This CDR3 is built from 14 residues. CDR1 is WSHSY and CDR2 is SAAADI in the germline V gene. For the CDR3, the DNA is TGCGCCAGCAGTGACCGGGACAGGTGGCAGCCCCAGCATTTT. Its protein is CASSDRDRWQPQHF.

V gene TRBV7-2 combines with J gene TRBJ1-2; D is uncertain. CDR1 and CDR2 (germline): SGHTA, FQGNSA. The V end was cut by 2 bases, the J end by 1 base, with 11 bases between. There are 15 residues in the CDR3. CDR3 region: CASSLMWGDNYGYTF. The CDR3, as DNA: TGTGCCAGCAGCTTAATGTGGGGAGATAACTATGGCTACACCTTC. The full variable domain, rest sourced from reference TRBV7-2 and TRBJ1-2, is GAGVSQSPSNKVTEKGKDVELRCDPISGHTALYWYRQSLGQGLEFLIYFQGNSAPDKSGLPSDRFSAERTGGSVSTLTIQRTQQEDSAVYLCASSLMWGDNYGYTFGSGTRLTVV.

The V and J genes are TRBV7-2 and TRBJ2-1, with 8 bases that match TRBD2. V lost 4 bases and J lost 2; bases outside the gene matches: 10. Germline CDR1 is SGHTA and CDR2 is FQGNSA. The CDR3 contains 17 residues. CDR3 in amino acids: CASSSPPAGRAYNEQFF. In DNA, the CDR3 is TGTGCCAGCAGCTCCCCCCCTGCCGGGAGGGCCTACAATGAGCAGTTCTTC.

The V gene is TRBV4-2, the J gene TRBJ2-7; 7 bases agree with TRBD1. Germline values: CDR1 LGHNA, CDR2 YNFKEQ. This CDR3 is built from 17 residues. The V gene end was trimmed by 2 bases and the J gene end by 2 bases; junction bases not matched to a gene: 12. The CDR3 nucleotides are TGTGCCAGCAGCCAAAATAGCGCCGGGGACAGAGCCTACGAGCAGTACTTC. Translating it yields CASSQNSAGDRAYEQYF.

The table lists this clone with a count of one. The rearrangement links TRBV6-2 or TRBV6-3 to TRBJ1-3; TRBD1 is a possible D gene (6 bases). V was trimmed by 5 bases and J by 0 bases, leaving 14 bases between them. Germline assignment: CDR1 MNHEY and CDR2 SVGEGT. This CDR3 has 16 residues. This chain's CDR3 is CASSRWDTSSGNTIYF. CDR3 bases: TGTGCCAGCAGTCGCTGGGACACAAGCTCTGGAAACACCATATATTTT.

This chain joins TRBV5-8 and TRBJ2-7; a possible D gene is TRBD1 (6 bases). V was clipped by 3 bases and J by 0 bases, with 7 bases between them. The CDR3 runs 13 residues. CDR1 is SGHTS, CDR2 YDEGEE, per germline. The CDR3 is CASSSQGSYEQYF. The CDR3 DNA reads as TGTGCCAGCAGCTCACAGGGCTCCTACGAGCAGTACTTC.

V usage is TRBV11-1 and J usage is TRBJ1-1, with unresolved D. The CDR3 runs to 13 residues. V was pared by 0 bases and J by 4 bases, with 6 bases between. Germline V gene data show CDR1 as SGHAT and CDR2 as FQDESV (reference sequence). The DNA for the CDR3 is TGTGCCAGCAGCTTAGCCGGAGTCACTGAAGCTTTCTTT. Translated: CASSLAGVTEAFF.

This clone showed up just a few times. The chain employs TRBV7-3 and TRBJ2-7; possibly TRBD1 for D (5 bases). CDR3 size: 18 residues. Germline CDR1 SGHTA, CDR2 FQGTGA. Trimming left V 5 bases short and J 2 bases short, with 25 bases between. The chain's CDR3 is CASSLGYGGAGKPYEQYF. For the CDR3, the DNA is TGTGCCAGCAGCCTAGGCTACGGTGGGGCAGGGAAACCCTACGAGCAGTACTTC.

This chain joins TRBV3-1 (or the pseudogene TRBV3-2) and TRBJ1-4; 7 bases map to TRBD1. Germline V gives CDR1 LGHDT, CDR2 YNNKEL (reference sequence). The CDR3 has 15 residues. The V and J ends lost 3 bases and 3 bases, in that order; junction bases with no gene match: 4. This CDR3 reads CASSHATGSNEKLFF. In DNA, the CDR3 is TGTGCCAGCAGCCACGCGACAGGGTCTAATGAAAAACTGTTTTTT.

The J gene is TRBJ2-5, the V gene TRBV11-3, with D possibly matching TRBD2 (6 bases). Germline CDR1 is SGHNT and CDR2 is YENEEA. V dropped 5 bases and J dropped 1 base, with 11 bases sitting between them. The CDR3 loop spans 14 amino acids. CDR3 amino acids: CASSTGGPQETQYF. The CDR3 bases are TGTGCCAGCAGCACCGGAGGGCCCCAAGAGACCCAGTACTTC.

This sequence joins TRBV30 and TRBJ1-2, with unresolved D. Germline CDR1 reads GTSNPN; CDR2 reads SVGIG (reference sequence). The CDR3 contains 13 residues. Trimming cost V 1 base and J 4 bases, with 10 bases left between them. The CDR3 loop is CAWSESGIYGYTF. The CDR3, as DNA: TGTGCCTGGAGTGAATCAGGAATCTATGGCTACACCTTC.

V and J are TRBV5-1 and TRBJ2-7; TRBD1 matches 8 bases. The CDR3 has 16 amino acids. Unmatched junction bases numbered 9, after V lost 1 base and J lost 3 bases. Germline V gene lookup returns CDR1 SGHRS and CDR2 YFSETQ. The CDR3: CASSLTGQGSVYEQYF. The CDR3 bases are TGCGCCAGCAGCTTGACCGGACAGGGAAGTGTCTACGAGCAGTACTTC.